This TCR beta chain appears in the sequencing data of a study of T cells after yellow fever vaccination. Study-wide results and limits: Clonotypes shared by both compartments, CD4 and CD8, made up a small share.

Details on this clonotype: As yet, its antigen is unknown. A clone one base away is much larger, so this may be a read error.

Unmatched junction bases numbered 10, after V lost 6 bases and J lost 4 bases. From germline, CDR1 is MNHNS and CDR2 SASEGT. The CDR3 has 15 amino acids. Template-switching 5'RACE yielded the TCR cDNA; a universal primer site and UMIs were added in the process. MiXCR, run by TCRdb on the 5' RACE reads, gives a single entry per CDR3 protein. Among approximately 120,000 distinct CDR3 sequences listed, under 8% were seen once. The material was CD4+ T cells sorted from PBMCs, obtained more than 8 days after the first yellow fever vaccination. The chain has TRBV6-1 and TRBJ2-3; 7 bases align to TRBD1. This clonotype was obtained from a man in his late teens or twenties who received the YFV17D yellow fever vaccine. Here the CDR3 reads CASRNRGRVADTQYF. The CDR3 region has the DNA TGTGCCAGCAGGAACAGGGGTCGGGTCGCAGATACGCAGTATTTT.